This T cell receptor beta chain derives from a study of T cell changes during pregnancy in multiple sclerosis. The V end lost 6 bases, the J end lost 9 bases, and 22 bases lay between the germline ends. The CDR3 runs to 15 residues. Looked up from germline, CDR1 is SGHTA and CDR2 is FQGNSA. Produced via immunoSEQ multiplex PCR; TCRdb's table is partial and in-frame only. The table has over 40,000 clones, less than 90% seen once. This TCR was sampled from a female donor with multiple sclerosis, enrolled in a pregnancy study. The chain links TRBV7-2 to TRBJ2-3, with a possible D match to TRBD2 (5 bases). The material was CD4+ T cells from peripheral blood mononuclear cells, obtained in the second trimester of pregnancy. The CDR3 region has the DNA TGTGCCAGCAGTTCCACCCGGACTCCCTCGGGCACGCAGTATTTT. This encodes CASSSTRTPSGTQYF.